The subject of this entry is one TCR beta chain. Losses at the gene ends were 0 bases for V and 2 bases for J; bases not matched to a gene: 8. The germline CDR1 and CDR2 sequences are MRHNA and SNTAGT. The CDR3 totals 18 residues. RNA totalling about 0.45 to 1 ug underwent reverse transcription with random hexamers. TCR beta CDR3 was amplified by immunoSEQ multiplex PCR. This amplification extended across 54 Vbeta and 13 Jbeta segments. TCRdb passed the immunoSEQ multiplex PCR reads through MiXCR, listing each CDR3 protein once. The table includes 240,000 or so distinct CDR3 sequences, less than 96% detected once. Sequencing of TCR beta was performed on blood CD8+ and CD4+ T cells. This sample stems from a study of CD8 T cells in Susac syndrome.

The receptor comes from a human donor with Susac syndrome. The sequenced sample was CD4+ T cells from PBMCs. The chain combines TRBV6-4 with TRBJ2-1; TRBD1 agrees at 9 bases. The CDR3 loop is CASSDSWGGQGTYNEQFF. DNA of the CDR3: TGTGCCAGCAGTGACTCCTGGGGGGGACAGGGCACCTACAATGAGCAGTTCTTC.